This T cell receptor beta chain appears in the sequencing data of a study of shared clonotypes between healthy human individuals. Study summary: Each donor's CD4 naive and CD4 memory cells filled three plates apiece, CD8 naive two, and CD8 memory one.

The CDR3 runs to 14 residues. Between the trimmed V and J ends, which lost 10 bases and 2 bases, there was a span of 16 bases. Germline V CDR1 and CDR2: MNHEY, SVGAGI. CD45RO-negative, CCR7-positively selected cells formed the naive CD8 fraction, excluding terminally differentiated effector memory CD45RA+ cells. Source study methods: From ImmunoSEQ came sequences covering only the junction and carrying no quality scores, so filtering differed. Measured with immunoSEQ multiplex PCR; TCRdb has only the in-frame clones, and not every one. That table is the source of V, J and clone size, and D and trimming were worked out from the DNA. The sample has roughly 2.1 million clones; about 93% are singletons.

The chain couples TRBV6-5 to TRBJ2-3; D could derive from TRBD1 or TRBD2 (6 bases each). Sequencing was performed on naive CD8+ T cells from PBMCs. This TCR was recovered from a man between 18 and 35 years old in good health. Some clones in this sample may be carry-over from other donors' samples. The CDR3 nucleotides are TGTGCCACTCAAACCGGGGGCTTCACAGATACGCAGTATTTT. Translated: CATQTGGFTDTQYF.